This entry concerns a single TCR beta chain. Its antigen remains unidentified. Patients were excluded for uncontrolled infection, other autoimmune disease, pregnancy or lactation. RNA transcripts yielded amplified TCR beta CDR3 regions. When the TCR CDR3 underwent first-round RT-PCR, the HTBI primer set was used. A single record per CDR3 protein comes from TCRdb applying MiXCR to the multiplex PCR reads. The sample holds some 490,000 distinct CDR3 sequences, 20% to 25% seen once. This record comes from a study of T cells in Graves' hyperthyroidism and ophthalmopathy. Study as a whole: Before any treatment, at initial diagnosis, peripheral blood was collected. Study-wide findings and caveats: Most clonotypes expanded in thyroid above 0.001 were likewise present in blood. Model predictions of ophthalmopathy came a median around 6.5 months before onset.

This TCR derives from a woman between 65 and 79 years old with Graves' ophthalmopathy. Sequenced sample: blood.

CDR3 in amino acids: CATSDGGQGGNEQFF. The CDR3 DNA follows: TGTGCCACCAGTGATGGGGGACAGGGGGGTAATGAGCAGTTCTTC. The rearrangement uses TRBV24-1 and TRBJ2-1; 11 positions match TRBD1. The junction had 4 bases not matched to a gene; V was cut back by 3 bases and J by 7 bases. CDR1 KGHDR and CDR2 SFDVKD come from the germline V gene. The CDR3 runs 15 residues.